This entry lists 23 T cell receptor beta chains sequenced from one sample in a study of post-analysis software for immune sequencing data (dated by TCRdb to about 2015). The study at large found these results: Four or five TRBV segments, including TRBV5-6, TRBV5-1 and TRBV20-1, were significantly more frequent in patients than controls.

Antigen specificity for these receptors is unknown. The library was built by means of PCR. The run used an Illumina HiSeq 2500. To reduce PCR and sequencing biases, unique molecular identifiers were built into the TCR beta cDNA libraries. TCRdb cleaned the public reads at Q25 with fastp, built clones with MiXCR and kept in-frame beta chains. Rows merge per CDR3 protein into single entries with the most common DNA and genes. The sample records hundreds of thousands of distinct CDR3 sequences, 30% to 45% of which are singletons. Roughly 8.2% of the sample belongs to the ten largest clones. Sequences were obtained from blood. Receptors were obtained from a girl aged 2 to 9 with multiple sclerosis.

The chain carries TRBV14 and TRBJ2-3; 9 positions agree with TRBD2. The V segment lost 4 bases and the J segment 2 bases; nucleotides outside the gene matches: 10. Germline V lookup: CDR1 SGHDN, CDR2 FVKESK. This CDR3 spans 17 amino acids. The CDR3 reads CASSPFKGLAATDTQYF. Written as DNA, the CDR3 is TGTGCCAGCAGCCCGTTTAAGGGACTAGCAGCCACAGATACGCAGTATTTT.

In this sample, this clonotype turned up a few times. The gene calls are TRBV7-2 and TRBJ2-7; either TRBD1 or TRBD2 may fit D (6 bases each). This CDR3 comprises 15 residues. Germline CDR1 SGHTA, CDR2 FQGNSA. The V end was cut by 3 bases, the J end by 7 bases, with 19 bases between. The CDR3, as DNA: TGTGCCAGCAGCTTCCGGTGGGGGGCCGGATGGGAGCAGTACTTC. It translates to CASSFRWGAGWEQYF.

Of note for this clonotype: At one end, the junction sequence differs from germline, possibly due to a read error. The CDR3, as DNA: TGTGCCAGCAGCGCCCGGGACAGGGGGAACGCTGAAGCTTTCTTT. This sequence encodes CASSARDRGNAEAFF. The gene calls are TRBV5-6 and TRBJ1-1; 11 nucleotides align to TRBD1. Germline CDR1 is SGHDT and CDR2 is YYEEEE. This CDR3 is built from 15 residues.

This clonotype was recorded a few times. This sequence joins TRBV14 and TRBJ1-2, with 11 bases matching TRBD1. The length of the CDR3 is 16 residues. Looked up from germline, CDR1 is SGHDN and CDR2 is FVKESK. V was pared by 0 bases and J by 4 bases, with 4 bases of the junction left unmatched. The CDR3 spells CASSQDAGTGGYGYTF. In DNA form, the CDR3 reads TGTGCCAGCAGCCAAGATGCCGGGACAGGGGGCTATGGCTACACCTTC.

The chain employs TRBV29-1 and TRBJ2-3; D ambiguous. Germline V CDR1 and CDR2: SQVTM, ANQGSEA. The CDR3 runs 15 residues. V dropped 2 bases and J dropped 4 bases, with 16 bases sitting between them. This CDR3 reads CSVEHHLTNPDTQYF. CDR3 nucleotides: TGCAGCGTTGAACATCACTTAACCAACCCAGATACGCAGTATTTT.

The chain combines TRBV10-3 with TRBJ2-6; D gene uncertain. This CDR3 contains 17 residues. Germline V gene data show CDR1 as ENHRY and CDR2 as SYGVKD. Trimming removed 0 bases at V and 0 bases at J, with 9 bases between. The chain's CDR3 is CAISESNPSSGANVLTF. For the CDR3, the DNA is TGTGCCATCAGTGAGTCGAATCCGAGCTCTGGGGCCAACGTCCTGACTTTC.

V and J are TRBV20-1 and TRBJ1-5, with TRBD1 matching 7 bases. The CDR3 contains 15 residues. Trimming took 1 base from V and 5 from J; bases not matched to a gene: 8. Germline CDR1 and CDR2: DFQATT and SNEGSKA (reference sequence). CDR3 sequence reads: CSARVRDRDYQPQHF. Written as DNA, the CDR3 is TGCAGTGCTAGAGTCCGAGACAGGGATTATCAGCCCCAGCATTTT.

This clonotype has only a few counts. V is TRBV29-1 and J is TRBJ1-1; a weak D match, TRBD1 (5 bases). V gave up 4 bases and J gave up 0 bases, with 9 bases separating them. This CDR3 is 13 amino acids long. CDR1 is SQVTM, CDR2 ANQGSEA, per germline. Here the CDR3 DNA reads TGCAGCGTTGGAACGGGGGTGAACACTGAAGCTTTCTTT. Translated, it gives CSVGTGVNTEAFF.

The chain combines TRBV7-6 with TRBJ2-3; 7 positions match TRBD1. V was clipped by 8 bases and J by 3 bases; unmatched bases: 11. This CDR3 comprises 15 residues. CDR1 is SGHVS, CDR2 FNYEAQ, per germline. Here the CDR3 DNA reads TGTGCCAGCCGAATAAGTGACAGGGTGACAGATACGCAGTATTTT. Its protein is CASRISDRVTDTQYF.

There are a few counts of this clonotype. The V and J genes are TRBV20-1 and TRBJ2-7; possibly TRBD2 for D (6 bases). Trimming shortened V by 5 bases and J by 3 bases, and 14 bases separated the two germline ends. Germline-derived CDR1 and CDR2 are DFQATT and SNEGSKA (reference sequence). The CDR3 length is 13 residues. The CDR3 region is CSAAGSFDYEQYF. For the CDR3, the DNA is TGCAGTGCTGCCGGGAGCTTCGACTACGAGCAGTACTTC.

The V and J genes are TRBV20-1 and TRBJ2-1, with D perhaps matching TRBD2 (6 bases). The CDR3 is 14 amino acids. The V end lost 3 bases, the J end lost 7 bases, and 16 bases lay between the germline ends. Looked up from germline, CDR1 is DFQATT and CDR2 is SNEGSKA (reference sequence). CDR3 coding DNA: TGCAGTGCTAGTCGGGCTAGCGATGGGAATGAGCAGTTCTTC. This codes for CSASRASDGNEQFF.

This clonotype has a handful of counts. The rearrangement links TRBV29-1 to TRBJ2-6; D possibly corresponds to TRBD1 (5 bases). Germline CDR1 reads SQVTM; CDR2 reads ANQGSEA. Trimming cost V 5 bases and J 2 bases, with 10 bases left between them. CDR3 size: 14 residues. CDR3 in amino acids: CSVREQAGANVLTF. The CDR3 DNA is TGCAGCGTTCGAGAACAGGCTGGGGCCAACGTCCTGACTTTC.

This chain uses TRBV13 with TRBJ2-3; TRBD1 is a possible D gene (6 bases). The ends were cut back, 4 bases at V and 2 bases at J, with 19 bases in the middle. Germline values: CDR1 PRHDT, CDR2 FYEKMQ (reference sequence). The CDR3 has 17 amino acids. DNA of the CDR3: TGTGCCAGCAGCTCGGGACCCCCAGGGGCCTACACAGATACGCAGTATTTT. Its protein is CASSSGPPGAYTDTQYF.

This clonotype was counted between two and nine times. This chain links TRBV5-1 with TRBJ2-7; D uncertain. The V gene's germline CDR1 is SGHRS and CDR2 YFSETQ. This CDR3 is built from 14 residues. Trimming took off 2 bases at V and 3 bases at J, with 12 bases between the two ends. The CDR3 sequence: CASSFDQIGYEQYF. CDR3 coding DNA: TGCGCCAGCAGCTTCGATCAGATTGGCTACGAGCAGTACTTC. The variable domain in full, completed from reference TRBV5-1 and TRBJ2-7, reads KAGVTQTPRYLIKTRGQQVTLSCSPISGHRSVSWYQQTPGQGLQFLFEYFSETQRNKGNFPGRFSGRQFSNSRSEMNVSTLELGDSALYLCASSFDQIGYEQYFGPGTRLTVT.

V and J are TRBV6-1 and TRBJ1-1; D is perhaps TRBD1 (6 bases). The CDR3 has 14 amino acids. V lost 3 bases, J lost 9 bases, and 17 bases lay in between. Germline assignment: CDR1 MNHNS and CDR2 SASEGT. CDR3: CASSDNWTATKAFF. DNA for the CDR3: TGTGCCAGCAGTGATAATTGGACAGCTACCAAAGCTTTCTTT.

V gene TRBV6-1 combines with J gene TRBJ2-3, with 13 positions matching TRBD2. The CDR3 extends over 15 amino acids. Germline trimming cut 6 bases from V and 0 bases from J; bases unmatched to any gene: 0. Germline loops: CDR1 MNHNS, CDR2 SASEGT. Written as DNA, the CDR3 is TGTGCCAGCAGGACTAGCGGGGGGAGCACAGATACGCAGTATTTT. Translation: CASRTSGGSTDTQYF.

In this sample, this clonotype turned up a few times. The rearrangement uses TRBV6-5 and TRBJ1-5, with 8 bases aligning to TRBD1. CDR3 length equals 15 residues. The V gene's germline CDR1 is MNHEY and CDR2 SVGAGI. The V and J ends lost 5 bases and 1 base, in that order; junction bases with no gene match: 4. The CDR3 loop reads CASSQDRASNQPQHF. For the CDR3, the DNA is TGTGCCAGCAGTCAGGACAGGGCGAGCAATCAGCCCCAGCATTTT.

This clonotype was recorded only once. The V gene is TRBV7-3, the J gene TRBJ1-1; TRBD1 aligns across 12 bases. With 4 bases clipped from V and 12 bases from J, the junction kept 9 bases outside the gene matches. The CDR3 is 14 amino acids. From germline, CDR1 is SGHTA and CDR2 FQGTGA. The CDR3, as DNA: TGTGCCAGCAGCTCCTCGGGACAGGGGGCGCTGACTTTCTTT. Protein product: CASSSSGQGALTFF.

This chain connects TRBV5-1 to TRBJ2-7, with D perhaps TRBD2 (5 bases). Deletions cut 0 bases from V and 2 bases from J, with 9 bases between. The germline V gene encodes CDR1 SGHRS and CDR2 YFSETQ. This CDR3 has 14 amino acids. CDR3 coding DNA: TGCGCCAGCAGCTTGGCCTCGGGGACCTACGAGCAGTACTTC. It specifies CASSLASGTYEQYF.

The chain carries TRBV7-2 and TRBJ2-7, with 7 nucleotides matching TRBD1. CDR1 and CDR2 (germline): SGHTA, FQGNSA. With 4 bases clipped from V and 3 bases from J, the junction kept 18 bases outside the gene matches. The CDR3 runs 18 residues. CDR3 sequence (DNA): TGTGCCAGCAGCTCCACTTACCCCGGACAGGCGACGAGCTACGAGCAGTACTTC. It is translated as CASSSTYPGQATSYEQYF.

V usage is TRBV27 and J usage is TRBJ2-7, with D perhaps being TRBD1 or TRBD2 (5 bases each). CDR1 is MNHEY and CDR2 is SMNVEV in the germline V gene (reference sequence). Between the trimmed V and J ends, which lost 2 bases and 6 bases, there was a span of 8 bases. The CDR3 is 12 amino acids. The DNA for the CDR3 is TGTGCCAGCAGTTTAATAGGGACCGAGCAGTACTTC. Its translation is CASSLIGTEQYF.

The chain combines TRBV18 with TRBJ2-5; D not certain. This CDR3 has 14 amino acids. Germline CDR1 reads KGHSH; CDR2 reads LQKENI. Trimming stripped 0 bases from V and 1 base from J, with 6 bases between. DNA of the CDR3: TGTGCCAGCTCACCACCCAGTATCCAAGAGACCCAGTACTTC. Its translation: CASSPPSIQETQYF.

The rearrangement joins TRBV6-6 to TRBJ2-7; TRBD2 matches 13 bases. This CDR3 contains 15 residues. V lost 6 bases, J lost 2 bases, and 4 bases stayed unmatched. In germline, CDR1 is MNHNY, CDR2 SVGAGI (reference sequence). The CDR3 loop is CASRQLAGGPYEQYF. DNA for the CDR3: TGTGCCAGCAGACAACTAGCGGGGGGGCCCTACGAGCAGTACTTC.